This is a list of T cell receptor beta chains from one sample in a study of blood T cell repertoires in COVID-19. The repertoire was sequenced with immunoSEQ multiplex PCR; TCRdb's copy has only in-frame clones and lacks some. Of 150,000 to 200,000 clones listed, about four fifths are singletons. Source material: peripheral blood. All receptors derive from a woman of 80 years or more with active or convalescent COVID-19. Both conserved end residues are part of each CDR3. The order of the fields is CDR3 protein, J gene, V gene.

CASSERGLAGTGELFF TRBJ2-2 TRBV2
CASSRAGLYEQYF TRBJ2-7 TRBV19
CASIEGGSGGDTQYF TRBJ2-3 TRBV28
CASSLDLTGELFF TRBJ2-2 TRBV18
CASSQRGTSGRAGTDTQYF TRBJ2-3 TRBV4-1
CASSPNIAGDEQFF TRBJ2-1 TRBV18
CASSYRGDRANEQYF TRBJ2-7 TRBV6-5
CASRDPGVYEQYF TRBJ2-7 TRBV2
CASSLEGAHEQYF TRBJ2-7 TRBV5-1
CASSLDSPSTMSKFF TRBJ2-1 TRBV5-1
CAISEQGASDGYTF TRBJ1-2 TRBV10-3
CASSLNGVGDTQYF TRBJ2-3 TRBV7-3